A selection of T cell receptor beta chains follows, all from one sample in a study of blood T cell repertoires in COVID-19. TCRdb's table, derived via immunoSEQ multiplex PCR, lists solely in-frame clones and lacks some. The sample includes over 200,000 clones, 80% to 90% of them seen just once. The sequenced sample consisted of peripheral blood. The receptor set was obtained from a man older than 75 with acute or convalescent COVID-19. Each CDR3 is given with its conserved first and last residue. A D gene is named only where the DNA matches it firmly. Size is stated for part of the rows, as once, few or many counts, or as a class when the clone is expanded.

CDR3nt: TGCGCCAGCAGCTTGGGTCAGAAGTCCGAGCAGTACTTC; CDR3aa: CASSLGQKSEQYF; abundance: NA; len: 13; j_gene: TRBJ2-7; v_gene: TRBV5-1; d_gene: NA
CDR3nt: TGTGCCATCGAGAGACAGGGGGCGGTGAGCGAGCAGTACTTC; CDR3aa: CAIERQGAVSEQYF; abundance: few; len: 14; j_gene: TRBJ2-7; v_gene: TRBV10-3; d_gene: TRBD1
CDR3nt: TGTGCCAGCAGAAAACAGGGAACCAAGAATTCACCCCTCCACTTT; CDR3aa: CASRKQGTKNSPLHF; abundance: NA; len: 15; j_gene: TRBJ1-6; v_gene: TRBV6-5; d_gene: NA
CDR3nt: TGTGCCAGCAGGGACGGACTGGCCAATCAGCCCCAGCATTTT; CDR3aa: CASRDGLANQPQHF; abundance: NA; len: 14; j_gene: TRBJ1-5; v_gene: TRBV6-5; d_gene: NA
CDR3nt: TGTGCCAGCAGCTTAGTGGAGTCAAGCTCTGGAAACACCATATATTTT; CDR3aa: CASSLVESSSGNTIYF; abundance: NA; len: 16; j_gene: TRBJ1-3; v_gene: TRBV7-8; d_gene: NA
CDR3nt: TGCGCCAGCAGCTTGGCAGCGGGAGGGGTTAGCACAGATACGCAGTATTTT; CDR3aa: CASSLAAGGVSTDTQYF; abundance: NA; len: 17; j_gene: TRBJ2-3; v_gene: TRBV5-1; d_gene: TRBD2
CDR3nt: TGTGCCAGCAGTTTAGTAGGGGCCTATGGCTACACCTTC; CDR3aa: CASSLVGAYGYTF; abundance: NA; len: 13; j_gene: TRBJ1-2; v_gene: TRBV12-3/TRBV12-4; d_gene: NA
CDR3nt: TGCGCCAGCAGCTTGGCCCCGGGACAGGGCCACAATGAGCAGTTCTTC; CDR3aa: CASSLAPGQGHNEQFF; abundance: NA; len: 16; j_gene: TRBJ2-1; v_gene: TRBV5-1; d_gene: TRBD1
CDR3nt: TGTGCCAGCAGTCGACTAGTCATACACCCGGGGTTCTACAATGAGCAGTTCTTC; CDR3aa: CASSRLVIHPGFYNEQFF; abundance: NA; len: 18; j_gene: TRBJ2-1; v_gene: TRBV6-6; d_gene: NA
CDR3nt: TGTGCCAGCAGCTATATGACTAGCGGAGCCAACAATGAGCAGTTCTTC; CDR3aa: CASSYMTSGANNEQFF; abundance: NA; len: 16; j_gene: TRBJ2-1; v_gene: TRBV5-4; d_gene: TRBD2
CDR3nt: TGTGCCAGCAACAGGGATGGCTACACCTTC; CDR3aa: CASNRDGYTF; abundance: NA; len: 10; j_gene: TRBJ1-2; v_gene: TRBV6-5; d_gene: NA
CDR3nt: TGTGCCAGCAGTCAAACGGACAGTCCTAACTATGGCTACACCTTC; CDR3aa: CASSQTDSPNYGYTF; abundance: NA; len: 15; j_gene: TRBJ1-2; v_gene: TRBV6-5; d_gene: NA
CDR3nt: TGTGCCAGTAGTCTGACAGGGGGCGCGTTTAATGAAGCTTTCTTT; CDR3aa: CASSLTGGAFNEAFF; abundance: NA; len: 15; j_gene: TRBJ1-1; v_gene: TRBV19; d_gene: TRBD1